These 13 T cell receptor beta chains were sequenced from one sample in a study of CD8+ T cells in alopecia areata. Extracted RNA was reverse transcribed into cDNA, the sequencing template. Profiling relied on immunoSEQ multiplex PCR, and the TCRdb table lists in-frame clones only, not all of them. Of hundreds of thousands of clones in the sample, nearly 60% were seen once. Treatment defined: oral pan-JAK inhibitor, 5-10 mg twice daily. The specimen was CD4+ T cells sorted from blood, collected at week 24, from a patient treated with tofacitinib. The receptors originated from a human donor with alopecia areata.

The V gene is TRBV4-1, the J gene TRBJ2-5; a weak D match, TRBD1 (6 bases). The germline V gene encodes CDR1 MGHRA and CDR2 YSYEKL. The CDR3 extends over 14 amino acids. The germline V and J ends were trimmed by 4 bases and 5 bases, with 14 bases remaining between them. The chain's CDR3 is CASSPLGDRETQYF. CDR3 bases: TGCGCCAGCAGCCCCCTAGGCGACAGGGAGACCCAGTACTTC.

The chain links TRBV7-9 to TRBJ2-3; tentative D call: TRBD1 (5 bases). The CDR3 has 14 amino acids. Germline assignment: CDR1 SEHNR and CDR2 FQNEAQ (reference sequence). V lost 4 bases and J 1 base, leaving 9 bases between the germline ends. The DNA for the CDR3 is TGTGCCAGCAGCTCCAGGGTCGGCACAGATACGCAGTATTTT. Amino acid sequence: CASSSRVGTDTQYF.

V usage is TRBV5-6 and J usage is TRBJ1-1, with a weak D call TRBD1 (5 bases). In germline, CDR1 is SGHDT, CDR2 YYEEEE. The V and J ends lost 4 bases and 1 base respectively, with 11 bases between them. CDR3 length: 14 amino acids. CDR3 coding DNA: TGTGCCAGCAGCCCCACGGGGGGGAACACTGAAGCTTTCTTT. It specifies CASSPTGGNTEAFF.

The V call is TRBV29-1, the J call TRBJ1-3; possibly TRBD1 for D (6 bases). Germline lookup yields CDR1 SQVTM and CDR2 ANQGSEA. This CDR3 has 13 amino acids. The ends were cut back, 2 bases at V and 8 bases at J, with 13 bases in the middle. CDR3 sequence (DNA): TGCAGCGTTGAAAGCAGGGGAAGTGACACCATATATTTT. This codes for CSVESRGSDTIYF.

The chain couples TRBV4-2 to TRBJ1-2, with 8 bases identical to TRBD1. The V and J ends lost 3 bases and 4 bases, in that order; junction bases with no gene match: 7. The CDR3 runs to 15 residues. The germline V gene has CDR1 LGHNA and CDR2 YNFKEQ. The chain's CDR3 is CASSQATGTGYGYTF. The CDR3 region has the DNA TGTGCCAGCAGCCAGGCTACCGGGACAGGCTATGGCTACACCTTC.

This clone turned up a few times. The chain employs TRBV19 and TRBJ2-3; D perhaps matches TRBD2 (6 bases). The CDR3 totals 15 residues. Germline CDR1 and CDR2: LNHDA and SQIVND (reference sequence). The V gene lost 0 bases and the J gene lost 4 bases, with 11 bases spanning the gap. DNA of the CDR3: TGTGCCAGTAGTATAGATCTGCTAGCGTCAGATACGCAGTATTTT. Its protein is CASSIDLLASDTQYF.

The chain has TRBV7-9 and TRBJ2-5; D unclear. Germline CDR1 reads SEHNR; CDR2 reads FQNEAQ (reference sequence). The CDR3 totals 13 residues. Trimming left V 7 bases short and J 3 bases short, with 12 bases between. The CDR3 bases are TGTGCCAGCATTACTTCGGGCAAAGAGACCCAGTACTTC. Amino acids: CASITSGKETQYF.

The V and J genes are TRBV19 and TRBJ2-7, with 9 bases matching TRBD2. The trim removed 4 bases at V and 3 bases at J, leaving 7 bases unmatched. Germline assignment: CDR1 LNHDA and CDR2 SQIVND (reference sequence). The CDR3 sequence is 15 residues long. The CDR3 here is CASSRETSGLYEQYF. Here the CDR3 DNA reads TGTGCCAGTAGTAGAGAGACTAGCGGACTCTACGAGCAGTACTTC.

This rearrangement joins TRBV2 to TRBJ1-2, with 9 bases identical to TRBD1. V was clipped by 6 bases and J by 2 bases; unmatched bases: 1. The germline V gene encodes CDR1 SNHLY and CDR2 FYNNEI. The CDR3 is made up of 13 amino acids. The CDR3 DNA sequence: TGTGCCAGCAGGGGGACAGGGAACTATGGCTACACCTTC. Residues: CASRGTGNYGYTF.

The gene calls are TRBV10-3 and TRBJ2-2; tentative D call: TRBD1 (6 bases). Germline V gives CDR1 ENHRY, CDR2 SYGVKD. The CDR3 runs 15 residues. Trimming took 8 bases from V and 7 from J, leaving 20 bases between them. CDR3 loop: CAIAAKNRVRGELFF. CDR3 nucleotide sequence: TGTGCCATCGCCGCCAAGAACAGGGTCCGCGGGGAGCTGTTTTTT.

This clone has just a few counts. The chain couples TRBV7-2 to TRBJ2-7; TRBD2 matches 8 bases. The ends lost 5 bases at V and 0 bases at J; junction bases unmatched: 9. The CDR3 totals 16 residues. Germline CDR1 is SGHTA and CDR2 is FQGNSA. The CDR3 DNA is TGTGCCAGCAGCCGCGACGGGGGGGGCTCCTCCTACGAGCAGTACTTC. The encoded protein is CASSRDGGGSSYEQYF.

The chain carries TRBV27 and TRBJ2-1; 7 bases are a match to TRBD2. Germline V gene sequence: CDR1 MNHEY, CDR2 SMNVEV (reference sequence). The CDR3 has 12 amino acids. V lost 5 bases to trimming and J lost 8 bases; unmatched junction nucleotides: 3. The CDR3 protein is CASSLGGYEQFF. CDR3 coding DNA: TGTGCCAGCAGTCTCGGGGGGTATGAGCAGTTCTTC.

The chain has TRBV2 and TRBJ1-2; 9 nucleotides match TRBD1. V dropped 9 bases and J dropped 7; count of bases not matched to a gene: 6. The length of the CDR3 is 12 residues. CDR1 and CDR2 (germline): SNHLY, FYNNEI. In nucleotides, the CDR3 is TGTGCCAGTTCTGGACAGGGGTTTGGCTACACCTTC. Amino acid sequence: CASSGQGFGYTF.